Sequencing of this T cell receptor (beta chain) was carried out in a study of blood T cell repertoires in COVID-19. Study background: Specimens from acute and convalescent COVID-19 originated in the United States, Italy and Spain. T cells, B-cell-depleted T cells, or PBMCs provided the cDNA or gDNA that served as material.

In the source study's methods: Amplifying reference gene primers gave estimates of nucleated cell counts. The assay was immunoSEQ multiplex PCR, and TCRdb's table has in-frame clones only and misses some. From that table come the V and J calls and clone size; the DNA was used to work out D and trimming. The sample has under 150,000 clones, about 85% seen once. CDR1 DFQATT and CDR2 SNEGSKA come from the germline V gene (reference sequence). This CDR3 has 11 residues. Trimming left V 6 bases short and J 2 bases short, with 7 bases between. This TCR was recovered from a human donor in a cohort sampled during active COVID-19. This rearrangement joins TRBV20-1 to TRBJ2-5, with D unresolved. Specimen: peripheral blood. Here the CDR3 reads CSADIQETQYF. The CDR3, as DNA: TGCAGTGCCGACATACAAGAGACCCAGTACTTC.